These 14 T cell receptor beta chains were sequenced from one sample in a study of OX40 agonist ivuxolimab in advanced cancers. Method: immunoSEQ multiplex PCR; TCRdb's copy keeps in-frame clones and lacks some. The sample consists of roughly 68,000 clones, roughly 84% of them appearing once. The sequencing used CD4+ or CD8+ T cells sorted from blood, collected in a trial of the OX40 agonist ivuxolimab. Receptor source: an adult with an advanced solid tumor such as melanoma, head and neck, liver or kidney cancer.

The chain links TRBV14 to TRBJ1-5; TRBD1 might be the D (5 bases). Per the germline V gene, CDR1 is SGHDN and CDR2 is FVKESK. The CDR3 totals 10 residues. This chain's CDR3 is CARGCQPQHF. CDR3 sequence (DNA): TGTGCAAGGGGTTGCCAGCCCCAGCATTTT. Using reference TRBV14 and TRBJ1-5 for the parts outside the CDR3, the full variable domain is EAGVTQFPSHSVIEKGQTVTLRCDPISGHDNLYWYRRVMGKEIKFLLHFVKESKQDESGMPNNRFLAERTGGTYSTLKVQPAELEDSGVYFCARGCQPQHFGDGTRLSIL.

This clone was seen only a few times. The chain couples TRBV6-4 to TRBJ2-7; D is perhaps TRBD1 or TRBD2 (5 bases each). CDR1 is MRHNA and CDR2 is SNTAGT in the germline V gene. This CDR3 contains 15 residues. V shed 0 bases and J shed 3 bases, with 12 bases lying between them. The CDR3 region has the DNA TGTGCCAGCAGTGACTCTTGGGACGGATTCTACGAGCAGTACTTC. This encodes CASSDSWDGFYEQYF.

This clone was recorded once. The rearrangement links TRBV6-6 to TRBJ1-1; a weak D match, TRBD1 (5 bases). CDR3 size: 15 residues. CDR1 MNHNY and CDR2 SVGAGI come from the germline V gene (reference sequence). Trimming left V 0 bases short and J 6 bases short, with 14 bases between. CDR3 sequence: CASSYSTPRGPEAFF. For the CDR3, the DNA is TGTGCCAGCAGTTACTCGACTCCACGGGGCCCTGAAGCTTTCTTT.

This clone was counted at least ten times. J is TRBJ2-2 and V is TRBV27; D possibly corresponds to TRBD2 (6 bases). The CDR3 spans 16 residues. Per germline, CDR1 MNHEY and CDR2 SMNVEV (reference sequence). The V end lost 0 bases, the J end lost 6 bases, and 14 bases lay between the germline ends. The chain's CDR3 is CASSLSSGLGSGELFF. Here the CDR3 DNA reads TGTGCCAGCAGTTTATCTTCGGGACTGGGGTCCGGGGAGCTGTTTTTT.

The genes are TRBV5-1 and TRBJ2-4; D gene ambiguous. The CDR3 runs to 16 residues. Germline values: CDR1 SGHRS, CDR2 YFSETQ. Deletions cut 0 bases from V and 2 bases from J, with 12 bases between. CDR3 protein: CASSLGVRDTKNIQYF. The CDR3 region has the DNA TGCGCCAGCAGCTTGGGTGTAAGGGATACCAAAAACATTCAGTACTTC.

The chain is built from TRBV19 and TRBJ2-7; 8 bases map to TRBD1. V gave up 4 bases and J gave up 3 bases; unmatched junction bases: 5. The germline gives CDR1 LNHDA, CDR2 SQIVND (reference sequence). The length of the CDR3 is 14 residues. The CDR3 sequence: CASSKFGQGYEQYF. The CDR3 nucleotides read TGTGCCAGTAGTAAATTCGGACAGGGCTACGAGCAGTACTTC.

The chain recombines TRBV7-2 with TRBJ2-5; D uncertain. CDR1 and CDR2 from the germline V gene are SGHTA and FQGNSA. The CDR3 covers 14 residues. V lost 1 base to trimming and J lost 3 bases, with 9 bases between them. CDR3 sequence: CASSLGLLKETQYF. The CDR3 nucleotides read TGTGCCAGCAGCTTAGGGCTATTAAAAGAGACCCAGTACTTC.

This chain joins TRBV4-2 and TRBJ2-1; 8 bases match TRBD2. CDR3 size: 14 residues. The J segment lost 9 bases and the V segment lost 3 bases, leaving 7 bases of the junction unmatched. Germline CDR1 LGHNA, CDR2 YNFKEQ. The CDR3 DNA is TGTGCCAGCAGCCACCGGGAGGGCCTGAGTGAGCAGTTCTTC. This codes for CASSHREGLSEQFF.

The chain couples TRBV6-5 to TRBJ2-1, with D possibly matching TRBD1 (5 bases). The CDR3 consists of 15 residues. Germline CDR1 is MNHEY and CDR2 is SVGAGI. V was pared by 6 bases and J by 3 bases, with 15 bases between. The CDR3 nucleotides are TGTGCCAGCAGACAAGGGGTCGAGAGCTACAATGAGCAGTTCTTC. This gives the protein CASRQGVESYNEQFF.

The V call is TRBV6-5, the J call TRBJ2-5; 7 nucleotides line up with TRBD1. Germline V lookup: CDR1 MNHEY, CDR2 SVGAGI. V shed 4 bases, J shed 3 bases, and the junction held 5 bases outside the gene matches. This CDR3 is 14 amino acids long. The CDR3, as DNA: TGTGCCAGCAGTTCGGGACAGCCTAAAGAGACCCAGTACTTC. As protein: CASSSGQPKETQYF.

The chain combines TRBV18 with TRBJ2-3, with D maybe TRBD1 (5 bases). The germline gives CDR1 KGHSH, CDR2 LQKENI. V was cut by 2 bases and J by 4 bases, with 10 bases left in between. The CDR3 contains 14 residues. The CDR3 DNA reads TGTGCCAGCTCACCAAGCCAGGGTCCAGATACGCAGTATTTT. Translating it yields CASSPSQGPDTQYF.

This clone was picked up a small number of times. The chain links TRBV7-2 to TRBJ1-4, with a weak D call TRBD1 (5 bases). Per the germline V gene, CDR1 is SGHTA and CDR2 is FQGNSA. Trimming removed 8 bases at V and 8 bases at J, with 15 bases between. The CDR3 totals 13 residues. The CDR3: CASDGGGGEKLFF. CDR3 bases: TGTGCCAGCGACGGGGGGGGAGGCGAAAAACTGTTTTTT. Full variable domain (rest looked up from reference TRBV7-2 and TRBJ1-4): GAGVSQSPSNKVTEKGKDVELRCDPISGHTALYWYRQSLGQGLEFLIYFQGNSAPDKSGLPSDRFSAERTGGSVSTLTIQRTQQEDSAVYLCASDGGGGEKLFFGSGTQLSVL.

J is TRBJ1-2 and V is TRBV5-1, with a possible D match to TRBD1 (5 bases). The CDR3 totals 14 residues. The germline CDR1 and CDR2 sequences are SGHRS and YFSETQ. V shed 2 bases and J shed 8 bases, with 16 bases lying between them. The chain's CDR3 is CASSLSQGVGGYTF. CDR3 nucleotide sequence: TGCGCCAGCAGCTTAAGCCAGGGAGTAGGGGGCTACACCTTC.

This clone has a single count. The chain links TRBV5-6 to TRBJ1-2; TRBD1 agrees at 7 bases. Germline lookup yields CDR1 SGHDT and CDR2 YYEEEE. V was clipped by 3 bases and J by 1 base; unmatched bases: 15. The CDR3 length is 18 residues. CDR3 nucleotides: TGTGCCAGCAGCTCTCGTCCCGGGACAGAAGACTATAACTATGGCTACACCTTC. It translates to CASSSRPGTEDYNYGYTF.